The 29 T cell receptor beta chains below come from one sample, sequenced in a study of blood T cell repertoires in COVID-19. The protocol was immunoSEQ multiplex PCR, while the TCRdb copy is restricted to in-frame clones and leaves out a portion. The table lists approximately 200,000 clones, approximately 90% of them singletons. Specimen: PBMCs or T cells enriched from blood (not recorded which). The source is a woman aged 30 to 39 who had recovered from COVID-19.

This chain uses TRBV7-2 with TRBJ1-1; the D gene is possibly TRBD1 (5 bases). Germline CDR1 reads SGHTA; CDR2 reads FQGNSA. The CDR3 runs 14 residues. V was clipped by 1 base and J by 3 bases, with 9 bases between them. CDR3 region: CASSLERGYTEAFF. In nucleotides, the CDR3 is TGTGCCAGCAGCTTAGAGCGGGGGTACACTGAAGCTTTCTTT.

The J gene is TRBJ2-7, the V gene TRBV27, with TRBD2 matching over 10 bases. With V trimmed by 7 bases and J by 3 bases, 9 bases remained unmatched. The CDR3 is made up of 15 amino acids. Germline values: CDR1 MNHEY, CDR2 SMNVEV (reference sequence). The DNA for the CDR3 is TGTGCCAGCATGTCTCCCGGGACTAGCGTCTACGAGCAGTACTTC. It codes for CASMSPGTSVYEQYF.

The chain couples TRBV15 to TRBJ1-3, with a possible D match to TRBD1 (6 bases). From germline, CDR1 is LNHNV and CDR2 YYDKDF (reference sequence). The CDR3 has 16 amino acids. V lost 0 bases to trimming and J lost 0 bases, with 9 bases between them. The CDR3 loop is CATSRDLGGSGNTIYF. DNA of the CDR3: TGTGCCACCAGCAGAGATTTAGGGGGCTCTGGAAACACCATATATTTT.

This chain joins TRBV24-1 and TRBJ1-2, with 7 bases lining up with TRBD1. There are 14 residues in the CDR3. V gave up 4 bases and J gave up 5 bases; unmatched junction bases: 6. The germline CDR1 and CDR2 sequences are KGHDR and SFDVKD. The CDR3 coding sequence is TGTGCCACCAGTGACCAGGGGGTAGGATATGGCTACACCTTC. It codes for CATSDQGVGYGYTF.

The chain uses TRBV20-1 and TRBJ2-5; TRBD2 matches at 7 bases. The length of the CDR3 is 14 residues. J lost 2 bases, V lost 3 bases, and 6 bases had no gene match. The V gene's germline CDR1 is DFQATT and CDR2 SNEGSKA (reference sequence). In nucleotides, the CDR3 is TGCAGTGCTAGTGACCGAGCGGGACAAGAGACCCAGTACTTC. It translates to CSASDRAGQETQYF.

This clone has a single count. The rearrangement joins TRBV5-4 to TRBJ2-1, with 7 bases lining up with TRBD2. Per the germline V gene, CDR1 is SGHNT and CDR2 is YYREEE (reference sequence). The length of the CDR3 is 15 residues. V lost 1 base to trimming and J lost 3 bases; unmatched junction nucleotides: 4. CDR3 loop: CASSLWEGFYNEQFF. In DNA form, the CDR3 reads TGTGCCAGCAGCTTGTGGGAGGGGTTCTACAATGAGCAGTTCTTC.

This clone was observed once. V and J are TRBV2 and TRBJ2-7, with a possible D match to TRBD2 (6 bases). Germline V gene lookup returns CDR1 SNHLY and CDR2 FYNNEI. The CDR3 length is 13 residues. The V end lost 4 bases, the J end lost 1 base, and 8 bases lay between the germline ends. The CDR3 region is CASSVGGSYEQYF. Written as DNA, the CDR3 is TGTGCCAGCAGTGTGGGAGGTTCCTACGAGCAGTACTTC. Looking up the rest from reference TRBV2 and TRBJ2-7 gives the full variable domain: EPEVTQTPSHQVTQMGQEVILRCVPISNHLYFYWYRQILGQKVEFLVSFYNNEISEKSEIFDDQFSVERPDGSNFTLKIRSTKLEDSAMYFCASSVGGSYEQYFGPGTRLTVT.

The V gene is TRBV18, the J gene TRBJ2-5; D might be TRBD2 (6 bases). V lost 3 bases to trimming and J lost 5 bases, with 10 bases between them. The V gene's germline CDR1 is KGHSH and CDR2 LQKENI. The CDR3 is made up of 13 amino acids. The CDR3: CASSPSAGETQYF. CDR3 DNA sequence: TGTGCCAGCTCACCTTCCGCGGGGGAGACCCAGTACTTC.

This chain links TRBV3-1 (or the pseudogene TRBV3-2) with TRBJ2-2; D is undetermined. The germline V gene encodes CDR1 LGHDT and CDR2 YNNKEL (reference sequence). Trimming removed 0 bases at V and 7 bases at J, with 6 bases between. The CDR3 totals 13 residues. DNA of the CDR3: TGTGCCAGCAGCCAAGATCGCGGCGGGGAGCTGTTTTTT. Protein product: CASSQDRGGELFF.

V and J are TRBV7-2 and TRBJ1-5; TRBD1 might be the D (6 bases). V was cut by 3 bases and J by 7 bases, with 16 bases left in between. Germline V gives CDR1 SGHTA, CDR2 FQGNSA. The CDR3 is 15 residues long. The CDR3 reads CASSFTSGDIQPQHF. In nucleotides, the CDR3 is TGTGCCAGCAGCTTTACCTCAGGGGATATCCAGCCCCAGCATTTT. Filled out from reference TRBV7-2 and TRBJ1-5, the complete variable domain reads GAGVSQSPSNKVTEKGKDVELRCDPISGHTALYWYRQSLGQGLEFLIYFQGNSAPDKSGLPSDRFSAERTGGSVSTLTIQRTQQEDSAVYLCASSFTSGDIQPQHFGDGTRLSIL.

The chain links TRBV27 to TRBJ1-1, with TRBD1 matching over 8 bases. Germline CDR1 is MNHEY and CDR2 is SMNVEV (reference sequence). Unmatched junction bases numbered 3, after V lost 5 bases and J lost 10 bases. The CDR3 sequence is 11 residues long. The CDR3 DNA reads as TGTGCCAGCAGTGCAGGGACAGGAGCTTTCTTT. It is translated as CASSAGTGAFF.

This chain links TRBV19 with TRBJ2-1; 7 nucleotides align to TRBD1. Germline V CDR1 and CDR2: LNHDA, SQIVND (reference sequence). CDR3 length: 13 amino acids. Losses at the gene ends were 6 bases for V and 7 bases for J; bases not matched to a gene: 6. CDR3 region: CASSMTGMNEQFF. The CDR3 region has the DNA TGTGCCAGTAGCATGACAGGGATGAATGAGCAGTTCTTC.

This clone showed up just once. V usage is TRBV7-3 and J usage is TRBJ2-6; 10 bases fit TRBD1. Losses at the gene ends were 2 bases for V and 1 base for J; bases not matched to a gene: 2. The CDR3 is 17 residues long. Germline CDR1 reads SGHTA; CDR2 reads FQGTGA. The chain's CDR3 is CASSLSGQGSGANVLTF. DNA of the CDR3: TGTGCCAGCAGCTTATCGGGACAGGGGTCTGGGGCCAACGTCCTGACTTTC.

This chain connects TRBV27 to TRBJ2-7, with TRBD2 identical over 12 bases. This CDR3 comprises 15 residues. Germline assignment: CDR1 MNHEY and CDR2 SMNVEV (reference sequence). The V and J ends lost 0 bases and 6 bases, in that order; junction bases with no gene match: 3. CDR3 amino acids: CASSLSLAGGLEQYF. The DNA for the CDR3 is TGTGCCAGCAGTTTATCTCTAGCGGGGGGGCTCGAGCAGTACTTC.

J is TRBJ1-3 and V is TRBV7-2, with a tentative D call TRBD1 (5 bases). This CDR3 region has 15 residues. V was clipped by 5 bases and J by 0 bases, with 11 bases between them. Germline V CDR1 and CDR2: SGHTA, FQGNSA. CDR3 coding DNA: TGTGCCAGCAGCGAAGGGGTGATCTCTGGAAACACCATATATTTT. Protein product: CASSEGVISGNTIYF.

The rearrangement joins TRBV29-1 to TRBJ1-2; 8 positions agree with TRBD1. V was clipped by 3 bases and J by 4 bases; unmatched bases: 13. The CDR3 runs 16 residues. Per germline, CDR1 SQVTM and CDR2 ANQGSEA. The CDR3 DNA sequence: TGCAGCGTTGAGGCAGGGGGCGCCCCGGAACCCTATGGCTACACCTTC. Protein product: CSVEAGGAPEPYGYTF.

This chain links TRBV9 with TRBJ1-1, with a tentative D call TRBD1 (5 bases). V dropped 4 bases and J dropped 1 base, with 17 bases sitting between them. The CDR3 loop spans 16 amino acids. CDR1 SGDLS and CDR2 YYNGEE come from the germline V gene. The CDR3, as DNA: TGTGCCAGCAGCCAAGGGTGGGGCGGCAAGAACACTGAAGCTTTCTTT. It yields the protein CASSQGWGGKNTEAFF.

The chain links TRBV6-2 or TRBV6-3 to TRBJ2-1; 10 bases match TRBD1. V trimming: 2 bases; J trimming: 3 bases; junction bases outside the gene matches: 10. CDR3 length: 18 amino acids. Germline loops: CDR1 MNHEY, CDR2 SVGEGT. The CDR3 sequence: CASSYRGQGTGRYNEQFF. The CDR3, as DNA: TGTGCCAGCAGTTACAGGGGACAGGGGACAGGGCGCTACAATGAGCAGTTCTTC.

This chain connects TRBV4-3 to TRBJ2-5, with a weak D call TRBD2 (6 bases). From germline, CDR1 is LGHNA and CDR2 YSLEER. Trimming stripped 0 bases from V and 1 base from J, with 12 bases between. The CDR3 extends over 16 amino acids. CDR3 amino acids: CASSQEVRGFQETQYF. The CDR3 DNA sequence: TGCGCCAGCAGCCAAGAGGTACGGGGGTTCCAAGAGACCCAGTACTTC.

V is TRBV18 and J is TRBJ2-1; D might be TRBD2 (5 bases). This CDR3 has 13 amino acids. V was pared by 4 bases and J by 3 bases, with 7 bases between. Germline values: CDR1 KGHSH, CDR2 LQKENI. The DNA for the CDR3 is TGTGCCAGCTCACTCACTAGCTACAATGAGCAGTTCTTC. Protein product: CASSLTSYNEQFF.

V usage is TRBV7-7 and J usage is TRBJ1-6; TRBD1 matches at 7 bases. V was clipped by 5 bases and J by 0 bases; unmatched bases: 19. CDR3 length equals 21 residues. From germline, CDR1 is SSHAT and CDR2 FNYEAQ (reference sequence). Here the CDR3 DNA reads TGTGCCAGCAGCGTAAGTTCCCCTTGGGACAGACCGAGCTCCTATAATTCACCCCTCCACTTT. It yields the protein CASSVSSPWDRPSSYNSPLHF.

The sample holds one count of this clone. This chain links TRBV24-1 with TRBJ1-2, with a possible D match to TRBD1 (6 bases). Looked up from germline, CDR1 is KGHDR and CDR2 is SFDVKD. CDR3 length equals 14 residues. Trimming removed 5 bases at V and 7 bases at J, with 16 bases between. DNA of the CDR3: TGTGCCACCAGTGCCCATGGGGGGGCACGTGGCTACACCTTC. It is translated as CATSAHGGARGYTF.

This clone was detected only once. V and J are TRBV4-3 and TRBJ2-3; 11 positions match TRBD2. From germline, CDR1 is LGHNA and CDR2 YSLEER. This CDR3 is built from 16 residues. J lost 5 bases, V lost 4 bases, and 8 bases had no gene match. The CDR3 bases are TGCGCCAGCAGCCGCCTACTAGCGGGGGATGTAGATACGCAGTATTTT. Translating gives CASSRLLAGDVDTQYF.

The chain is built from TRBV7-2 and TRBJ2-7; 10 bases are shared with TRBD2. The trim removed 1 base at V and 6 bases at J, leaving 6 bases unmatched. The germline gives CDR1 SGHTA, CDR2 FQGNSA. This CDR3 is built from 15 residues. CDR3 nucleotide sequence: TGTGCCAGCAGCTTAGAGCGGGAGGGCCTCACCGAGCAGTACTTC. This translates into CASSLEREGLTEQYF.

J is TRBJ1-2 and V is TRBV19; D uncertain. Germline V lookup: CDR1 LNHDA, CDR2 SQIVND (reference sequence). The CDR3 is 16 residues long. Trimming left V 1 base short and J 7 bases short, with 19 bases between. CDR3: CASSIAVAETSGGYTF. In DNA form, the CDR3 reads TGTGCCAGTAGTATAGCAGTTGCGGAGACTTCGGGTGGCTACACCTTC.

The chain joins TRBV2 to TRBJ1-1, with D perhaps matching TRBD1 (5 bases). The germline V and J ends were trimmed by 5 bases and 4 bases, with 17 bases remaining between them. The CDR3 loop spans 15 amino acids. CDR1 is SNHLY and CDR2 is FYNNEI in the germline V gene. CDR3 nucleotides: TGTGCCAGCAGTCCCCAGACAGCGTTGGGCACTGAAGCTTTCTTT. Translation: CASSPQTALGTEAFF.

This clone has only one observation. The rearrangement links TRBV19 to TRBJ2-3; 13 nucleotides line up with TRBD2. The CDR3 length is 16 residues. The J segment lost 5 bases and the V segment lost 5 bases, leaving 7 bases of the junction unmatched. Germline CDR1 LNHDA, CDR2 SQIVND (reference sequence). In nucleotides, the CDR3 is TGTGCCAGTAGTCCCGGGACTAGCGGGATCGTAGATACGCAGTATTTT. This sequence encodes CASSPGTSGIVDTQYF.

The chain recombines TRBV27 with TRBJ1-6, with TRBD1 matching 8 bases. The CDR3 consists of 15 residues. Germline V gene data show CDR1 as MNHEY and CDR2 as SMNVEV (reference sequence). Trimming removed 4 bases from V and 9 bases from J; junction bases left unmatched: 8. CDR3 nucleotides: TGTGCCAGCAGTTCCCCGGCAGGGGGCACTTCACCCCTCCACTTT. This sequence encodes CASSSPAGGTSPLHF.

The chain is built from TRBV27 and TRBJ1-2; 7 nucleotides line up with TRBD1. The V gene's germline CDR1 is MNHEY and CDR2 SMNVEV (reference sequence). Trimming took 0 bases from V and 4 from J; bases not matched to a gene: 5. The CDR3 sequence is 15 residues long. The CDR3 DNA reads as TGTGCCAGCAGTTTATCTGCCGGGACAGTCTATGGCTACACCTTC. Protein sequence: CASSLSAGTVYGYTF.